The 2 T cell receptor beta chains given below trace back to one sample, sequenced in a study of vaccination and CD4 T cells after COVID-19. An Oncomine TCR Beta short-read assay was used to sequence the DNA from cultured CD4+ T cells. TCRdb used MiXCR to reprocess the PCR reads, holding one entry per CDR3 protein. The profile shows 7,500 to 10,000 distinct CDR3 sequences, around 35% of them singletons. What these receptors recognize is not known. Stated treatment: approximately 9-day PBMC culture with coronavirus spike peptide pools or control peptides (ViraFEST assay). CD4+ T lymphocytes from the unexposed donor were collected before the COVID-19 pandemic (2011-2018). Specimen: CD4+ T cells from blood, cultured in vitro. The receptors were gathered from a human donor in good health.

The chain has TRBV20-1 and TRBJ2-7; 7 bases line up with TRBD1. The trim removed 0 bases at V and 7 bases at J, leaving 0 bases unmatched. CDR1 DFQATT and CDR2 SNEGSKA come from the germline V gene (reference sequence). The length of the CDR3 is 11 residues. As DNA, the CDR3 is TGCAGTGCTAGAGAGGACAGGGAGCAGTACTTC. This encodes CSAREDREQYF.

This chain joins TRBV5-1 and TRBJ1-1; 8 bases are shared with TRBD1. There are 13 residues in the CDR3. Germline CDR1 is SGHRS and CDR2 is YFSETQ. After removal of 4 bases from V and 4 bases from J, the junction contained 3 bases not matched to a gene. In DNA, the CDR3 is TGCGCCAGCAGCCCCGGACAGGGCACTGAAGCTTTCTTT. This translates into CASSPGQGTEAFF.